The rows below give T cell receptor beta chains drawn from one sample of a study of blood T cell repertoires in COVID-19. The data were produced by immunoSEQ multiplex PCR, yet TCRdb's version contains in-frame clones alone and is incomplete. This table holds roughly 380,000 clones, roughly 85% found once. Sequencing was carried out using peripheral blood. These receptors were taken from a woman aged 18-29 years with acute or convalescent COVID-19. Both conserved end residues are part of each CDR3. Each record gives: CDR3 DNA, CDR3 protein, V gene, J gene, D gene, clone size. The D gene is left open where the match is weak. The size of a clone is reported for some rows only, either as once, few or many, or as a class for expanded clones.

DNA: TGTGCCAGCAGCAACAGGGCCTATTCCGAGCAGTACTTC
CDR3: CASSNRAYSEQYF
V: TRBV6-9
J: TRBJ2-7
D: NA
size: NA

DNA: TGTGCCAGCAGCTTCCAGACAGGGGCTAGCAATCAGCCCCAGCATTTT
CDR3: CASSFQTGASNQPQHF
V: TRBV7-2
J: TRBJ1-5
D: TRBD1
size: NA

DNA: TGTGCCAGCAGCTTTGGACAGGGTCCTAGCACAGATACGCAGTATTTT
CDR3: CASSFGQGPSTDTQYF
V: TRBV5-5
J: TRBJ2-3
D: TRBD1
size: once

DNA: TGTGCCAGTAGTATGGAGGTGAACACTGAAGCTTTCTTT
CDR3: CASSMEVNTEAFF
V: TRBV19
J: TRBJ1-1
D: NA
size: NA

DNA: TGTGCCAGCAGCTTAGTTAGCCCTGCCTGGGGCACAGATACGCAGTATTTT
CDR3: CASSLVSPAWGTDTQYF
V: TRBV7-6
J: TRBJ2-3
D: NA
size: NA

DNA: TGTGCCACCAGCACGGACATACAGGGGGCAAGAAGCTATGGCTACACCTTC
CDR3: CATSTDIQGARSYGYTF
V: TRBV15
J: TRBJ1-2
D: TRBD1
size: NA

DNA: TGTGCCAGCAGCCCAACGGGACTCGGTGATTCACCCCTCCACTTT
CDR3: CASSPTGLGDSPLHF
V: TRBV5-5
J: TRBJ1-6
D: NA
size: NA

DNA: TGTGCCAGCAGCCAAGGAGGGTTACAGGGGAGTTCACCCCTCCACTTT
CDR3: CASSQGGLQGSSPLHF
V: TRBV3-1/TRBV3-2
J: TRBJ1-6
D: TRBD1
size: NA

DNA: TGTGCCAGCAGCTTCTTAGGTGGACAGGGCAATGAAAAACTGTTTTTT
CDR3: CASSFLGGQGNEKLFF
V: TRBV5-8
J: TRBJ1-4
D: TRBD1
size: few

DNA: TGTGCCAGCAGAGCTTCAGGCTACGGCTACACCTTC
CDR3: CASRASGYGYTF
V: TRBV14
J: TRBJ1-2
D: NA
size: NA

DNA: TGTGCTAGTGGTTTAGAGCGGGCGTCGGACGAGCAGTACTTC
CDR3: CASGLERASDEQYF
V: TRBV12-5
J: TRBJ2-7
D: NA
size: NA